This T cell receptor (beta chain) was sequenced for a study of cytomegalovirus exposure and HLA in healthy donors. To note about this clone: Its antigen is not known.

PCR was performed using 60 Vbeta and 13 Jbeta primers. Using immunoSEQ multiplex PCR, the repertoire was profiled, and TCRdb retains in-frame clones only, with some absent. Seen here are around 180,000 clones, approximately 84% observed once, and the top ten hold 0.25% to 0.3%. Germline V gene sequence: CDR1 SGHRS, CDR2 YFSETQ. V lost 0 bases and J lost 0, with 7 bases in between. This CDR3 has 14 residues. Whole-study findings and limits: Because they were indistinguishable, some V segments, including TRBV6-2 and TRBV6-3, were excluded.

The sequencing sample was made of PBMCs. This clonotype was sampled from a boy aged 5-17 years in good health and CMV-seronegative. The V and J genes are TRBV5-1 and TRBJ2-7; no clear D gene. Here the CDR3 DNA reads TGCGCCAGCAGCTTGGGAAAGAGCTCCTACGAGCAGTACTTC. It specifies CASSLGKSSYEQYF.